The T cell receptor (beta chain) described here comes from a study of shared clonotypes between healthy human individuals. Study-level points and caveats: Shared across four donors were approximately 5% of the naive CD4 clonotypes.

Sequencing was performed with immunoSEQ multiplex PCR; in TCRdb, only in-frame clones are kept and a portion is missing. The sample has about a million clones, approximately 80% seen once. This clone has a handful of counts. Its target is unknown. V was clipped by 5 bases and J by 3 bases; unmatched bases: 5. The V gene's germline CDR1 is SNHLY and CDR2 FYNNEI. The CDR3 is 14 amino acids. The donors, healthy adults who were HIV-negative, had experienced no recent acute infections or vaccinations. V usage is TRBV2 and J usage is TRBJ2-7, with TRBD1 identical over 9 bases. The TCR originated in a man between 18 and 29 years old in good health. Some clones in this sample may be carry-over from other donors' samples. The sequenced material came from memory CD4+ T cells from PBMCs. Stated subset: CD45RA-negative fraction. This chain's CDR3 is CASSWDREGYEQYF. The CDR3 DNA sequence: TGTGCCAGCAGTTGGGACAGGGAGGGCTACGAGCAGTACTTC.